This passage covers 22 T cell receptor beta chains from one sample sequenced in a study of blood T cell dynamics during melanoma immunotherapy. Time point: pre-treatment baseline. TCRdb's table, derived via immunoSEQ multiplex PCR, lists solely in-frame clones and lacks some. The sample carries 20,000 to 30,000 clones, around nine tenths recorded once. This specimen was blood, taken from a patient treated with checkpoint blockade. The receptors stem from a human donor with melanoma.

This rearrangement joins TRBV5-1 to TRBJ2-7, with D possibly being TRBD2 (6 bases). With 1 base removed from V and 1 base from J, the gap between germline ends came to 9 bases. CDR1 SGHRS and CDR2 YFSETQ come from the germline V gene. CDR3 length: 14 amino acids. CDR3 coding DNA: TGCGCCAGCAGCTTGAAGGGACTTTCCTACGAGCAGTACTTC. Encoded protein: CASSLKGLSYEQYF.

This chain uses TRBV7-3 with TRBJ2-7, with D possibly matching TRBD1 (5 bases). V gave up 5 bases and J gave up 0 bases, with 11 bases separating them. The CDR3 spans 14 residues. CDR1 and CDR2 (germline): SGHTA, FQGTGA. CDR3 coding DNA: TGTGCCAGCAGCCAATCCCAGGGCTCCTACGAGCAGTACTTC. This gives the protein CASSQSQGSYEQYF. The entire variable domain, with the rest obtained from reference TRBV7-3 and TRBJ2-7, is as follows: GAGVSQTPSNKVTEKGKYVELRCDPISGHTALYWYRQSLGQGPEFLIYFQGTGAADDSGLPNDRFFAVRPEGSVSTLKIQRTERGDSAVYLCASSQSQGSYEQYFGPGTRLTVT.

The V gene is TRBV6-1, the J gene TRBJ1-5; D unclear. V was cut by 4 bases and J by 0 bases, with 7 bases left in between. In germline, CDR1 is MNHNS, CDR2 SASEGT. This CDR3 is built from 14 residues. Here the CDR3 reads CASSVLGSNQPQHF. Here the CDR3 DNA reads TGTGCCAGCAGTGTCCTCGGTAGCAATCAGCCCCAGCATTTT.

The chain joins TRBV16 to TRBJ1-6; 8 bases align to TRBD1. CDR3 length equals 13 residues. The ends lost 5 bases at V and 6 bases at J; junction bases unmatched: 0. The germline V gene encodes CDR1 KGHSY and CDR2 FQNENV. The CDR3 reads CASSDRGNSPLHF. CDR3 nucleotide sequence: TGTGCCAGCAGCGACAGGGGTAATTCACCCCTCCACTTT.

This chain's CDR3 is CASSQIGRQSYNEQFF. For the CDR3, the DNA is TGTGCCAGCAGCCAGATCGGACGCCAGTCCTACAATGAGCAGTTCTTC. V and J are TRBV7-8 and TRBJ2-1; D gene ambiguous. Trimming pared 5 bases from V and 1 base from J, leaving 15 bases between. This CDR3 is 16 amino acids long. The germline V gene has CDR1 SGHVS and CDR2 FQNEAQ.

The chain has TRBV2 and TRBJ2-7; 9 nucleotides match TRBD2. The CDR3 length is 16 residues. Trimming at V came to 6 bases and at J to 3 bases, leaving 12 bases not matched to a gene. Germline V lookup: CDR1 SNHLY, CDR2 FYNNEI. CDR3 DNA: TGTGCCAGCAGGAGCCCCGTTAGCGGGAGAAACTACGAGCAGTACTTC. It translates to CASRSPVSGRNYEQYF.

The rearrangement uses TRBV2 and TRBJ2-1; 9 nucleotides match TRBD2. CDR3 length: 15 amino acids. Germline trimming cut 2 bases from V and 12 bases from J; bases unmatched to any gene: 11. Germline V lookup: CDR1 SNHLY, CDR2 FYNNEI. The CDR3 reads CASSERLAAVRVQFF. The CDR3 coding sequence is TGTGCCAGCAGTGAACGACTAGCGGCAGTTCGGGTGCAGTTCTTC.

This clone has a single count. This sequence joins TRBV11-2 and TRBJ2-2, with D perhaps TRBD1 (5 bases). CDR3 length equals 15 residues. Germline CDR1 reads SGHAT; CDR2 reads FQNNGV. V gave up 5 bases and J gave up 4 bases, with 14 bases separating them. The CDR3 loop is CASSQFAQGTGELFF. The CDR3 region has the DNA TGTGCCAGCAGCCAATTTGCCCAGGGCACCGGGGAGCTGTTTTTT.

The rearrangement links TRBV2 to TRBJ2-2; 8 bases agree with TRBD2. This CDR3 is 16 amino acids long. Trimming removed 5 bases from V and 6 bases from J; junction bases left unmatched: 11. Germline CDR1 and CDR2: SNHLY and FYNNEI. CDR3 protein: CASSPEGSGKSGELFF. DNA for the CDR3: TGTGCCAGCAGTCCCGAGGGTAGCGGGAAGTCCGGGGAGCTGTTTTTT. The whole variable domain, filled in from reference TRBV2 and TRBJ2-2, reads EPEVTQTPSHQVTQMGQEVILRCVPISNHLYFYWYRQILGQKVEFLVSFYNNEISEKSEIFDDQFSVERPDGSNFTLKIRSTKLEDSAMYFCASSPEGSGKSGELFFGEGSRLTVL.

The chain employs TRBV7-3 and TRBJ2-1; either TRBD1 or TRBD2 may supply D (5 bases each). The V end was cut by 2 bases, the J end by 6 bases, with 11 bases between. CDR3 length equals 14 residues. The germline V gene encodes CDR1 SGHTA and CDR2 FQGTGA. This CDR3 is CASSLGGSSNEQFF. The CDR3, as DNA: TGTGCCAGCAGCTTAGGGGGATCTTCCAATGAGCAGTTCTTC.

The chain recombines TRBV10-3 with TRBJ2-7; the D gene could be TRBD1 or TRBD2 (5 bases each). This CDR3 region has 16 residues. V lost 4 bases and J lost 0, with 16 bases in between. Germline lookup yields CDR1 ENHRY and CDR2 SYGVKD. CDR3 protein: CAISAGGSGPSYEQYF. CDR3 sequence (DNA): TGTGCCATCAGTGCAGGAGGATCGGGACCCTCCTACGAGCAGTACTTC.

The J gene is TRBJ1-5, the V gene TRBV5-1; D is ambiguous. Trimming removed 3 bases from V and 3 bases from J, with 7 bases in between. This CDR3 has 13 amino acids. Per the germline V gene, CDR1 is SGHRS and CDR2 is YFSETQ. The CDR3 here is CASSYGLNQPQHF. DNA for the CDR3: TGCGCCAGCAGCTACGGTCTCAATCAGCCCCAGCATTTT.

The rearrangement joins TRBV15 to TRBJ2-5, with TRBD2 matching over 12 bases. V gave up 1 base and J gave up 2 bases; unmatched junction bases: 8. Germline CDR1 is LNHNV and CDR2 is YYDKDF (reference sequence). The CDR3 runs to 18 residues. The CDR3 is CATSRGGDLAGGQETQYF. In nucleotides, the CDR3 is TGTGCCACCAGCAGAGGAGGGGATCTAGCGGGAGGGCAAGAGACCCAGTACTTC.

For the CDR3, the DNA is TGTGCCAGCAGTTTTGGGACAGGGTCCTACGAGCAGTACTTC. Protein product: CASSFGTGSYEQYF. This chain links TRBV27 with TRBJ2-7, with TRBD1 identical over 9 bases. Germline lookup yields CDR1 MNHEY and CDR2 SMNVEV (reference sequence). The V segment lost 3 bases and the J segment 1 base; nucleotides outside the gene matches: 1. This CDR3 is built from 14 residues.

The J gene is TRBJ1-2, the V gene TRBV5-4, with 7 bases identical to TRBD1. Germline assignment: CDR1 SGHNT and CDR2 YYREEE (reference sequence). This CDR3 spans 13 amino acids. The junction had 6 bases not matched to a gene; V was cut back by 0 bases and J by 10 bases. CDR3 sequence reads: CASSLVEGAFYTF. In DNA form, the CDR3 reads TGTGCCAGCAGCTTGGTTGAGGGGGCGTTCTACACCTTC.

This chain connects TRBV28 to TRBJ2-7; D unclear. V shed 8 bases and J shed 3 bases, with 23 bases lying between them. CDR1 and CDR2 (germline): MDHEN, SYDVKM. This CDR3 is 16 amino acids long. CDR3 protein: CASRSHQAIGLYEQYF. CDR3 sequence (DNA): TGTGCCAGCCGCTCTCACCAGGCGATAGGCCTCTACGAGCAGTACTTC. Looking up the rest from reference TRBV28 and TRBJ2-7 gives the full variable domain: DVKVTQSSRYLVKRTGEKVFLECVQDMDHENMFWYRQDPGLGLRLIYFSYDVKMKEKGDIPEGYSVSREKKERFSLILESASTNQTSMYLCASRSHQAIGLYEQYFGPGTRLTVT.

V and J are TRBV11-1 and TRBJ1-4; weak D call: TRBD1 (5 bases). The CDR3 has 15 residues. V lost 5 bases, J lost 7 bases, and 17 bases lay in between. The V gene's germline CDR1 is SGHAT and CDR2 FQDESV (reference sequence). The CDR3 is CASSPPTGTGEKLFF. The CDR3 nucleotides read TGTGCCAGCAGCCCCCCGACGGGGACCGGTGAAAAACTGTTTTTT. Supplemented by reference TRBV11-1 and TRBJ1-4, the full variable domain reads EAEVAQSPRYKITEKSQAVAFWCDPISGHATLYWYRQILGQGPELLVQFQDESVVDDSQLPKDRFSAERLKGVDSTLKIQPAELGDSAMYLCASSPPTGTGEKLFFGSGTQLSVL.

This rearrangement joins TRBV5-1 to TRBJ1-3; D not certain. V lost 0 bases to trimming and J lost 4 bases, with 14 bases between them. This CDR3 is built from 16 residues. The germline V gene has CDR1 SGHRS and CDR2 YFSETQ. CDR3 protein: CASSLGQASIGNTIYF. CDR3 nucleotide sequence: TGCGCCAGCAGCTTGGGGCAGGCCTCGATCGGAAACACCATATATTTT. The entire variable domain, with the rest obtained from reference TRBV5-1 and TRBJ1-3, is as follows: KAGVTQTPRYLIKTRGQQVTLSCSPISGHRSVSWYQQTPGQGLQFLFEYFSETQRNKGNFPGRFSGRQFSNSRSEMNVSTLELGDSALYLCASSLGQASIGNTIYFGEGSWLTVV.

J is TRBJ2-1 and V is TRBV7-9, with 10 positions matching TRBD2. Looked up from germline, CDR1 is SEHNR and CDR2 is FQNEAQ (reference sequence). Unmatched junction bases numbered 6, after V lost 1 base and J lost 6 bases. The CDR3 runs 16 residues. CDR3 sequence (DNA): TGTGCCAGCAGCTTAGTTTTTAGCGGGAGGCCCAATGAGCAGTTCTTC. The encoded protein is CASSLVFSGRPNEQFF. Supplemented by reference TRBV7-9 and TRBJ2-1, the full variable domain reads DTGVSQNPRHKITKRGQNVTFRCDPISEHNRLYWYRQTLGQGPEFLTYFQNEAQLEKSRLLSDRFSAERPKGSFSTLEIQRTEQGDSAMYLCASSLVFSGRPNEQFFGPGTRLTVL.

The chain joins TRBV28 to TRBJ1-4, with D perhaps matching TRBD1 (5 bases). Germline V gene data show CDR1 as MDHEN and CDR2 as SYDVKM. This CDR3 has 14 amino acids. Deletions cut 6 bases from V and 5 bases from J, with 13 bases between. This CDR3 is CASSPTVGNEKLFF. DNA of the CDR3: TGTGCCAGCAGCCCGACAGTTGGCAATGAAAAACTGTTTTTT.

The chain is built from TRBV7-8 and TRBJ2-3, with 7 nucleotides matching TRBD2. The CDR3 has 17 residues. Germline CDR1 SGHVS, CDR2 FQNEAQ. V gave up 6 bases and J gave up 2 bases; unmatched junction bases: 14. The CDR3 nucleotides read TGTGCCAGCAGTCTCTACATGTCTAGCGGCTACACAGATACGCAGTATTTT. Translating it yields CASSLYMSSGYTDTQYF.

The chain uses TRBV4-2 and TRBJ2-7; D is possibly TRBD1 or TRBD2 (5 bases each). The CDR3 is made up of 14 amino acids. Trimming took off 5 bases at V and 2 bases at J, with 13 bases between the two ends. Germline CDR1 reads LGHNA; CDR2 reads YNFKEQ. For the CDR3, the DNA is TGTGCCAGCAGCAGCCGGGACGACGCCTACGAGCAGTACTTC. It translates to CASSSRDDAYEQYF.